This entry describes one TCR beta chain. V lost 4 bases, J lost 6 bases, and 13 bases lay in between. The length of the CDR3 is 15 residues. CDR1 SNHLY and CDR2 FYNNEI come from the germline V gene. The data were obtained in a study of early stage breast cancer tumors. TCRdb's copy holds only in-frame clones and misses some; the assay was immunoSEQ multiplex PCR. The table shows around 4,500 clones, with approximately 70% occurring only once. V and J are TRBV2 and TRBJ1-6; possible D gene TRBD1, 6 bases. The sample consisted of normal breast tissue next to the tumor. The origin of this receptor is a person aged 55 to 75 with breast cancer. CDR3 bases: TGTGCCAGCAGTGTAGCCGGGGGCGTTAATTCACCCCTCCACTTT. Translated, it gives CASSVAGGVNSPLHF.